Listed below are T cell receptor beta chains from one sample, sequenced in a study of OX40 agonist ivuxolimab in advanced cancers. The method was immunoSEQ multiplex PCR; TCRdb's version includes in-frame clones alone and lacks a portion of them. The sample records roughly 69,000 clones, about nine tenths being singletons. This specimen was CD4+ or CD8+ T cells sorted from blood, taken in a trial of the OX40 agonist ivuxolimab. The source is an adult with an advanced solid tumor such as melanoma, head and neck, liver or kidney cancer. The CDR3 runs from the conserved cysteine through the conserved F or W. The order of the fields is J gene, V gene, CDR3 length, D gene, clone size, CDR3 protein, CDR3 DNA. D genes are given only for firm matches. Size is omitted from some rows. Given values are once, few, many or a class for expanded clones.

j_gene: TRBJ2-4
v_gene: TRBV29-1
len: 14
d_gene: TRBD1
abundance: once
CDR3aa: CSVVGQGRGNIQYF
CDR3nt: TGCAGCGTTGTTGGACAGGGGCGGGGAAACATTCAGTACTTC

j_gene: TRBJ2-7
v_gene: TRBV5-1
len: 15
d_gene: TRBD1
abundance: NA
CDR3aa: CASSLAPGQANEQYF
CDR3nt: TGCGCCAGCAGCTTGGCTCCGGGACAGGCCAACGAGCAGTACTTC

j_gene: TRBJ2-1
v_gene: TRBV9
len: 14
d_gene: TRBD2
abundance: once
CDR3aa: CASSGREGDNEQFF
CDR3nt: TGTGCCAGCAGCGGACGGGAGGGGGACAATGAGCAGTTCTTC

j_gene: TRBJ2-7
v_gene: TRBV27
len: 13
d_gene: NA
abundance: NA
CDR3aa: CASSLGRNYEQYF
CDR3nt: TGTGCCAGCAGTTTAGGCAGAAACTACGAGCAGTACTTC

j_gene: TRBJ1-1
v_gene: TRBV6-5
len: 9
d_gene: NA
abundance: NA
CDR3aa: CASLLGAFF
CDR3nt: TGTGCCAGTCTCTTAGGAGCTTTCTTT

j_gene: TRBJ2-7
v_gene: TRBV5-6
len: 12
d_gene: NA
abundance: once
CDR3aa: CASSLMTYEQYF
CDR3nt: TGTGCCAGCAGCTTGATGACCTACGAGCAGTACTTC

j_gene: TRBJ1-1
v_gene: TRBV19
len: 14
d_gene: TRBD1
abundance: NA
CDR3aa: CASSWDRGNTEAFF
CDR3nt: TGTGCCAGTAGTTGGGACAGGGGGAACACTGAAGCTTTCTTT

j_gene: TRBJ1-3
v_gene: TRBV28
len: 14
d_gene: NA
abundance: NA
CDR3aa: CASSFPGSGNTIYF
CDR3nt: TGTGCCAGCAGTTTCCCAGGCTCTGGAAACACCATATATTTT

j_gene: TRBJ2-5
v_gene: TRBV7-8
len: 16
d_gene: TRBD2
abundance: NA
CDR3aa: CASSRVRGGPQETQYF
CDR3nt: TGTGCCAGCAGCCGTGTACGGGGGGGGCCGCAAGAGACCCAGTACTTC

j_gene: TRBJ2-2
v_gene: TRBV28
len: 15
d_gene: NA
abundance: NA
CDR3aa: CASTSGSENTGELFF
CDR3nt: TGTGCCAGCACCTCTGGATCGGAGAACACCGGGGAGCTGTTTTTT

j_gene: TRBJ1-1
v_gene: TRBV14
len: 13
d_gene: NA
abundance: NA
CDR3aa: CASSQTQGAEAFF
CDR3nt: TGTGCCAGCAGCCAGACTCAAGGGGCTGAAGCTTTCTTT

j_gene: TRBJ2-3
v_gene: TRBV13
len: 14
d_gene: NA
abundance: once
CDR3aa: CASSLGQEGDTQYF
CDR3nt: TGTGCCAGCAGCTTAGGGCAGGAGGGGGATACGCAGTATTTT

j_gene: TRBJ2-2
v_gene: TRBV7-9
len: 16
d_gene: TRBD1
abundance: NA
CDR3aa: CASTGPGQGNTGELFF
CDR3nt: TGTGCCAGCACCGGACCGGGACAGGGAAACACCGGGGAGCTGTTTTTT

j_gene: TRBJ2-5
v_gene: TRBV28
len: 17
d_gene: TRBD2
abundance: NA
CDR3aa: CASSSFREGSLQETQYF
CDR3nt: TGTGCCAGCAGTTCCTTCAGGGAGGGTTCCCTCCAAGAGACCCAGTACTTC

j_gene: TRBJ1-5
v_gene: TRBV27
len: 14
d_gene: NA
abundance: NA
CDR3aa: CASSLSRVSWPQHF
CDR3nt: TGTGCCAGCAGCTTAAGTAGGGTTTCTTGGCCCCAGCATTTT